The 5 T cell receptor beta chains reported below all come from one sample, sequenced in a study of beta chain features in type 1 diabetes. General study points: When Type 1 diabetes patients were examined, their TCRB CDR3s proved moderately but significantly shorter in all four CD4+ subsets.

All of the isolated RNA was reverse transcribed, so expressed TCRB transcripts were sequenced. Libraries were prepared by immunoSEQ multiplex PCR; TCRdb keeps only in-frame clonotypes and omits some of them. The data hold 160,000 or so clones, with around 8.6% observed a single time. These receptors have no known antigen. Sequencing was carried out using central memory CD4+ T cells from blood. These receptors were collected from a woman between 18 and 29 years old with type 1 diabetes.

This chain links TRBV10-3 with TRBJ1-5; TRBD1 matches 10 bases. This CDR3 is built from 14 residues. CDR1 is ENHRY, CDR2 SYGVKD, per germline. The trim removed 3 bases at V and 8 bases at J, leaving 4 bases unmatched. Here the CDR3 DNA reads TGTGCCATCAGTGACGACAGGGGGCAAAAGCCCCAGCATTTT. Translation: CAISDDRGQKPQHF.

The V gene is TRBV20-1, the J gene TRBJ2-5, with a possible D match to TRBD2 (6 bases). Trimming pared 6 bases from V and 3 bases from J, leaving 8 bases between. CDR3 length: 11 amino acids. Germline CDR1 is DFQATT and CDR2 is SNEGSKA (reference sequence). The CDR3 bases are TGCAGTGCCATAGCGGAAGAGACCCAGTACTTC. Translating it yields CSAIAEETQYF.

The chain recombines TRBV28 with TRBJ2-3; TRBD1 might be the D (6 bases). The CDR3 is 15 amino acids. Germline CDR1 MDHEN, CDR2 SYDVKM. The V gene lost 10 bases and the J gene lost 1 base, with 18 bases spanning the gap. CDR3 in amino acids: CATLPLGAGTDTQYF. The CDR3 coding sequence is TGTGCCACCCTTCCTTTGGGGGCTGGCACAGATACGCAGTATTTT.

The chain has TRBV30 and TRBJ2-1; 8 nucleotides match TRBD2. Germline CDR1 GTSNPN, CDR2 SVGIG (reference sequence). The CDR3 totals 15 residues. Germline trimming cut 2 bases from V and 3 bases from J; bases unmatched to any gene: 6. The CDR3 region is CAWSKERESYNEQFF. Here the CDR3 DNA reads TGTGCCTGGAGTAAGGAGCGGGAGAGCTACAATGAGCAGTTCTTC.

On this clone itself: Its ends do not fully match the called genes, so a read error is possible. The rearrangement links TRBV10-3 to TRBJ2-1; D unclear. Germline CDR1 and CDR2: ENHRY and SYGVKD. CDR3 size: 13 residues. CDR3 in amino acids: CANSLGLVNEQFF. The CDR3, as DNA: TGTGCCAACAGTCTTGGGCTCGTGAATGAGCAGTTCTTC.